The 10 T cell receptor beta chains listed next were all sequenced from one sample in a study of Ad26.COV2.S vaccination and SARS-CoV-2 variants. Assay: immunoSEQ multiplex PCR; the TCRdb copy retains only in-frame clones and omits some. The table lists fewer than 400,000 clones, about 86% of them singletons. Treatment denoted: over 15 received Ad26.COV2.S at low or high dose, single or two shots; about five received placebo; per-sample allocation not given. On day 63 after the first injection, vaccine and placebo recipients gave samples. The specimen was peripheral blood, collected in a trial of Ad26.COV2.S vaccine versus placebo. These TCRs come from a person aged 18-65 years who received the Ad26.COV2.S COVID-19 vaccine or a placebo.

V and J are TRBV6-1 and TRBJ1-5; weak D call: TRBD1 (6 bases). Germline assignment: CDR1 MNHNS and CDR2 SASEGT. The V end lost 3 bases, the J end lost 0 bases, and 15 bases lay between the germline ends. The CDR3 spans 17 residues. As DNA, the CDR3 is TGTGCCAGCAGTGATATCGCGGGACAATATAGCAATCAGCCCCAGCATTTT. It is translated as CASSDIAGQYSNQPQHF.

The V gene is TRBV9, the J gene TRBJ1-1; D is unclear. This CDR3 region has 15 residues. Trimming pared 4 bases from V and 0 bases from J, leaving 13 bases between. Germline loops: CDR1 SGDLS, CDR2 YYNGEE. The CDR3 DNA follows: TGTGCCAGCAGCCCCCGGCCAGAGTTGAACACTGAAGCTTTCTTT. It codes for CASSPRPELNTEAFF.

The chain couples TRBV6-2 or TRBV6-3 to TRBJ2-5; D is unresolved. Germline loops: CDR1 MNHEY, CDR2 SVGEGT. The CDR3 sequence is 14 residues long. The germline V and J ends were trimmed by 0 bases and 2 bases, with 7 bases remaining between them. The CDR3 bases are TGTGCCAGCAGTTACTCGATTGGACAAGAGACCCAGTACTTC. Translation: CASSYSIGQETQYF.

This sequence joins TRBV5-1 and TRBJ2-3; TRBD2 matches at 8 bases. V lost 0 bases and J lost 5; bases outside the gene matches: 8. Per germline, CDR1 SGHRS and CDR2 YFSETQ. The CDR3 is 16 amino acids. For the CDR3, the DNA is TGCGCCAGCAGCTTGGCCGGGGGGGCCTCGGGAGATACGCAGTATTTT. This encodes CASSLAGGASGDTQYF.

CDR3 nucleotide sequence: TGTGCCAGCAGTTTACCAGGGCTTGGCTACACCTTC. Translated: CASSLPGLGYTF. The rearrangement uses TRBV27 and TRBJ1-2, with D possibly being TRBD1 (5 bases). V was shortened by 2 bases and J by 7 bases, with 8 bases between the two germline ends. CDR1 is MNHEY, CDR2 SMNVEV, per germline (reference sequence). This CDR3 contains 12 residues.

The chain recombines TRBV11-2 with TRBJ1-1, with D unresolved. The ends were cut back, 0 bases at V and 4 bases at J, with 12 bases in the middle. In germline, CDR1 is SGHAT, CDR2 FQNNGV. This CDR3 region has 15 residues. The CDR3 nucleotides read TGTGCCAGCAGCTTAGATACTGGGATCCCCACTGAAGCTTTCTTT. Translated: CASSLDTGIPTEAFF.

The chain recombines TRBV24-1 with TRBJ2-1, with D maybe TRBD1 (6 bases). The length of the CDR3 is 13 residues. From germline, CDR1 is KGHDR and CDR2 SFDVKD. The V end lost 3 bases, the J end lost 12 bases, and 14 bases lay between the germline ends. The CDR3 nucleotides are TGTGCCACCAGTGATGCCGACAGGTTGGGGCAGTTCTTC. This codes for CATSDADRLGQFF.

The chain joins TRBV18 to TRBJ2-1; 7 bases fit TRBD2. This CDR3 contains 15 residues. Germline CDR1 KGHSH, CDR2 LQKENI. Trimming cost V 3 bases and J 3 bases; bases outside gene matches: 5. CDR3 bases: TGTGCCAGCTCACCGAGACTAGCTGACTACAATGAGCAGTTCTTC. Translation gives CASSPRLADYNEQFF.

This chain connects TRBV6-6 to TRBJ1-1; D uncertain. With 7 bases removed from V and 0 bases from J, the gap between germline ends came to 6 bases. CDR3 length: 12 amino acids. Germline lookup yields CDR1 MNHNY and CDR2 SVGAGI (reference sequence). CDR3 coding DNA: TGTGCCAGCAACCTGGTGAACACTGAAGCTTTCTTT. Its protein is CASNLVNTEAFF.

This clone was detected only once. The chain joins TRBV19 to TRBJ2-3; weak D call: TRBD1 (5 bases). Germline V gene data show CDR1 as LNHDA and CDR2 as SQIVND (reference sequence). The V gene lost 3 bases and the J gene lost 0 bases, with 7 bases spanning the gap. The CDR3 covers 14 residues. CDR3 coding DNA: TGTGCCAGTAGTATCCGGACAAGCACAGATACGCAGTATTTT. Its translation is CASSIRTSTDTQYF.